The present T cell receptor (beta chain) was sequenced within a study of beta chain features in type 1 diabetes (dated by TCRdb to 2017 to 2018). Regarding the study in general: Mean age, gender distribution, total cell number and subset yield did not differ between patients and healthy donors. In the study, recently diagnosed type 1 diabetes patients and matched healthy donors were compared on the TCRB repertoires of their sorted circulating CD4+ T cell subsets. Across all samples, around 100 million sorted cells were examined, and cell number per subset correlated strongly with RNA yield. Regulatory and stem cell-like memory subsets were isolated from only 8 patients and roughly eight healthy donors, whereas naive and central memory subsets came from all 30 or so donors.

To note about this clone: Its recognized antigen is unknown. Per-base qualities were not stored, and no clone one base away is much larger.

From each donor, a single peripheral blood sample of 100 to 150 mL on average was drawn into heparinised tubes. Using a panel that included CD45RO, CCR7, CD25, CD127, CD95 and CD27, naive, central memory, regulatory and stem cell-like memory CD4+ T cells were sorted on a BD FACSAria II. A purity above 95% was achieved for all sorted populations. PBMCs were separated immediately by Lymphoprep density gradient centrifugation and were stained directly, without being cultured. To minimize batch effects, samples were stained and sorted in pairs, one healthy donor with one patient per experiment. Spanning cysteine to phenylalanine, the CDR3 consists of 13 amino acids. Only CDR3 DNA remains: 39 bases, in frame from the first base. V is shortened by 5 bases, J by 2 bases, and the region joining them spans 11 bases. CDR1 SGHNT and CDR2 YYREEE are derived from the germline V gene (reference sequence). The paper's findings and limits, for the study overall: Shorter templates might be favored by PCR, yet because patient and control samples were amplified and corrected together, any such skew would affect both groups equally. A moderate but significant shortening of TCRB CDR3 length was observed in type 1 diabetes patients in all four CD4+ subsets. Naive, central memory and regulatory TCRB repertoires appeared more similar among patients than among healthy donors. At VDJ recombination sites, type 1 diabetes patients had fewer insertions and more deleted nucleotides, which implies abnormalities in thymic rearrangement. Sequencing cDNA rather than genomic DNA could over-represent highly expressing activated cells, although activation and CD3 levels did not differ between groups. HLA sub-analyses involved small numbers of individuals, so any influence of HLA type on TCRB rearrangement remained unresolved.

The High Capacity cDNA Reverse Transcription Kit was used to reverse transcribe all of the isolated RNA, meaning that expressed TCRB transcripts were what got sequenced. Deep immunoSEQ sequencing was performed on naive, central memory and regulatory T cell samples, with an average of roughly 3.5 million total reads per sample. Sorted cells were lysed in RLT buffer, and RNA was extracted using DNase-treated RNeasy Micro or Mini kits according to cell number. Each cell subset was processed on its own to prevent cross-contamination, while patient and healthy donor samples were processed together. Using the immunoSEQ multiplex PCR, TCRB sequences were amplified from cDNA into 87-bp fragments spanning the CDR3 region. Amplicons were sequenced on the Illumina HiSeq platform. The study's own analysis went as follows. PCR bias was computationally corrected using synthetic template baselines, reads within Hamming distance 2 were collapsed, and singletons that could not be merged were discarded. Reads were aligned against IMGT to assign V, D and J genes, CDR3 length and insertions or deletions at six rearrangement sites. Within each subset, clonotype counts were normalized to sorted cell number, after which true diversity and Gini coefficients were computed with the tcR R package. The overlap coefficient, calculated on TCRB nucleotide sequences, was used to measure repertoire sharing. Out-of-frame TCRB sequences from naive cells were analyzed to stand in for the pre-selection repertoire. TCRdb retrieved this table from immuneACCESS and kept in-frame rearrangements only. Not all clones are present; in checked studies, unresolved V genes account for under half, and no reason is known for the remainder. That table furnishes V, J and clone size, whereas the DNA furnished D and trimming. This sample has about 650,000 clones in its table, and around 11% of those were observed once. Jointly, the top ten make up over 0.1% of the sample.

Sequences were obtained from naive CD4+ T cells from blood. The cell subset or site label of this sample denotes: true naive CD4+ T cells. The chain is assembled from TRBV5-4 and TRBJ2-7; a confident D gene designation cannot be given. The sequence was obtained from a young man with type 1 diabetes. CDR3 sequence: CASSRESTYEQYF. In nucleotide form, the sequence is TGTGCCAGCAGTCGAGAGAGCACCTACGAGCAGTACTTC.